This passage covers 3 T cell receptor beta chains from one sample sequenced in a study of T cell responses to AZD1222 COVID-19 vaccine. Assay: immunoSEQ multiplex PCR; the TCRdb copy retains only in-frame clones and omits some. The table shows roughly 98,000 clones, with around 85% occurring only once. The sequencing here drew on peripheral blood, taken 28 days after the second AZD1222 dose. Receptor source: an adult who received the AZD1222 COVID-19 vaccine.

The chain couples TRBV7-9 to TRBJ1-2; D remains ambiguous. Germline CDR1 and CDR2: SEHNR and FQNEAQ (reference sequence). V lost 2 bases and J lost 6, with 10 bases in between. The CDR3 has 13 residues. The CDR3 DNA sequence: TGTGCCAGCAGCTTAAGGGAATCGGATGGCTACACCTTC. The encoded protein is CASSLRESDGYTF.

This chain uses TRBV11-2 with TRBJ1-6; a possible D gene is TRBD1 (5 bases). V was trimmed by 3 bases and J by 7 bases, leaving 10 bases between them. Germline V lookup: CDR1 SGHAT, CDR2 FQNNGV. CDR3 length: 14 residues. CDR3 coding DNA: TGTGCCAGCAGCTTGGCAGGGTTCAATTCACCCCTCCACTTT. It codes for CASSLAGFNSPLHF.

The genes are TRBV27 and TRBJ2-5; 7 nucleotides agree with TRBD1. The CDR3 is 13 amino acids. Germline V lookup: CDR1 MNHEY, CDR2 SMNVEV (reference sequence). V lost 6 bases, J lost 6 bases, and 7 bases stayed unmatched. The CDR3 DNA is TGTGCCAGCAGAGGACAGGTTGGAAAGACCCAGTACTTC. Protein sequence: CASRGQVGKTQYF.